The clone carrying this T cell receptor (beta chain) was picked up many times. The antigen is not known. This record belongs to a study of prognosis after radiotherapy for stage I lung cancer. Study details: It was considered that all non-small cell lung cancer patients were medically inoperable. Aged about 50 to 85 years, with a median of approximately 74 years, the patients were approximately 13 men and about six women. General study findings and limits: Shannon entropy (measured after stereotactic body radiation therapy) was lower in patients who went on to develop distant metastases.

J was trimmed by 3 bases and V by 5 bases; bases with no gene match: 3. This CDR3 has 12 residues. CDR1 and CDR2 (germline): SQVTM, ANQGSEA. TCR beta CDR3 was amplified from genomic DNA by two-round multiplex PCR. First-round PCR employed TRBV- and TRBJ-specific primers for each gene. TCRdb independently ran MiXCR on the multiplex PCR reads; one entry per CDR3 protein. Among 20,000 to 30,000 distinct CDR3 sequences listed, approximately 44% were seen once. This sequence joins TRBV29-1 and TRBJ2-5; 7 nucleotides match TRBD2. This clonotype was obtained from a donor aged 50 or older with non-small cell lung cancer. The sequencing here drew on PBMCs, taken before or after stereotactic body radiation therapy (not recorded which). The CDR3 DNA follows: TGCAGCGTTCTAGGACTAGAAGAGACCCAGTACTTC. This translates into CSVLGLEETQYF.